Listed below are T cell receptor beta chains from one sample, sequenced in a study of blood T cell repertoires in COVID-19. The protocol was immunoSEQ multiplex PCR, while the TCRdb copy is restricted to in-frame clones and leaves out a portion. The sample holds roughly 86,000 clones; about 78% are singletons and the top ten take roughly 8.4%. Sequenced: peripheral blood. The receptor set was obtained from a man between 50 and 59 years old who had recovered from COVID-19. CDR3s include the opening cysteine and the closing phenylalanine or tryptophan. Each record gives: D gene, V gene, J gene, clone size, CDR3 protein, CDR3 DNA. D genes are given only for firm matches. Rows give clone size only sometimes, using once, few, many, or a class for an expanded clone.

>NA|TRBV28|TRBJ1-1|NA
CASSLVFQTEAFF
TGTGCCAGCAGTTTAGTTTTTCAGACTGAAGCTTTCTTT
>NA|TRBV10-3|TRBJ2-5|NA
CAISESVETQYF
TGTGCCATCAGTGAGTCCGTAGAGACCCAGTACTTC
>NA|TRBV6-7|TRBJ1-5|NA
CASSYSARTPQPQHF
TGTGCCAGCAGTTACTCGGCCAGGACACCTCAGCCCCAGCATTTT
>TRBD1|TRBV5-1|TRBJ1-4|few
CASSPQGARKLFF
TGCGCCAGCAGCCCCCAGGGGGCGCGAAAACTGTTTTTT
>NA|TRBV19|TRBJ2-2|NA
CASSTQEGTLNTGELFF
TGTGCCAGTAGTACCCAGGAAGGAACCTTGAACACCGGGGAGCTGTTTTTT
>TRBD1|TRBV10-1|TRBJ2-3|NA
CASSFNRGDTQYF
TGCGCCAGCAGTTTTAACAGGGGGGATACGCAGTATTTT
>TRBD1|TRBV11-2|TRBJ1-1|NA
CASSLDTTGERLF
TGTGCCAGCAGCTTAGATACCACAGGGGAACGGCTCTTT
>NA|TRBV7-6|TRBJ2-5|NA
CASTRQYGRETQYF
TGTGCCAGCACCCGACAGTATGGTCGAGAGACCCAGTACTTC
>NA|TRBV5-1|TRBJ1-1|few
CASGRENTEAFF
TGCGCCAGCGGACGGGAGAACACTGAAGCTTTCTTT
>TRBD1|TRBV29-1|TRBJ1-4|NA
CSVDPGTGDEKLFF
TGCAGCGTTGACCCGGGGACAGGGGATGAAAAACTGTTTTTT
>TRBD2|TRBV7-3|TRBJ2-7|NA
CASSLMRASGSSEQYF
TGTGCCAGCAGCTTAATGAGGGCTAGCGGGAGTTCCGAGCAGTACTTC
>TRBD1|TRBV27|TRBJ1-2|NA
CASSSRTGTYGYTF
TGTGCCAGCAGTTCCCGGACAGGGACCTATGGCTACACCTTC
>NA|TRBV18|TRBJ2-6|NA
CASSSRGSGSGANVLTF
TGTGCCAGCTCGTCCAGAGGGTCGGGGTCTGGGGCCAACGTCCTGACTTTC
>NA|TRBV2|TRBJ1-5|NA
CASSENRRGREPQHF
TGTGCCAGCAGTGAAAACAGGCGGGGTCGGGAGCCCCAGCATTTT
>TRBD1|TRBV14|TRBJ1-6|NA
CASSFLGQGNNSPLHF
TGTGCCAGCAGCTTCCTGGGACAGGGGAATAATTCACCCCTCCACTTT
>NA|TRBV7-8|TRBJ1-5|NA
CASSLSGGLRQPQHF
TGTGCCAGCAGCTTATCTGGGGGCCTAAGACAGCCCCAGCATTTT
>NA|TRBV10-3|TRBJ2-5|NA
CAISGEGGLTEKTQYF
TGTGCCATCAGCGGGGAGGGGGGGCTAACCGAGAAGACCCAGTACTTC
>NA|TRBV10-2|TRBJ1-6|NA
CASRGGSSYNSPLHF
TGCGCCAGCAGGGGTGGGAGCTCCTATAATTCACCCCTCCACTTT
>TRBD1|TRBV6-5|TRBJ1-2|NA
CASGSGGNNGGYTF
TGTGCCAGCGGGTCAGGGGGGAATAATGGTGGCTACACCTTC
>NA|TRBV7-6|TRBJ2-1|NA
CASSLGPLTGTLSDEQFF
TGTGCCAGCAGCTTAGGTCCATTGACCGGGACTCTAAGCGATGAGCAGTTCTTC
>NA|TRBV30|TRBJ2-1|NA
CALPVGGASYNEQFF
TGTGCCTTGCCCGTGGGGGGAGCATCCTACAATGAGCAGTTCTTC
>NA|TRBV18|TRBJ1-2|NA
CASSPRTDYGYTF
TGTGCCAGCTCACCAAGGACAGATTATGGCTACACCTTC
>TRBD1|TRBV11-3|TRBJ2-5|NA
CASSLGQGDVETQYF
TGTGCCAGCAGCTTAGGACAGGGGGACGTGGAGACCCAGTACTTC
>TRBD1|TRBV7-2|TRBJ2-7|NA
CASSWRTGNEQYF
TGTGCCAGCAGCTGGCGGACAGGGAACGAGCAGTACTTC
>NA|TRBV7-9|TRBJ2-2|once
CASSLEQVSLGELFF
TGTGCCAGCAGCTTAGAACAAGTTTCGCTCGGGGAGCTGTTTTTT
>NA|TRBV3-1/TRBV3-2|TRBJ2-6|NA
CASSQVSGTGANVLTF
TGTGCCAGCAGCCAAGTTTCGGGGACTGGGGCCAACGTCCTGACTTTC
>TRBD1|TRBV3-1/TRBV3-2|TRBJ1-1|few
CASSAQGAQTEAFF
TGTGCCAGCAGCGCCCAGGGGGCCCAAACTGAAGCTTTCTTT
>NA|TRBV19|TRBJ1-3|NA
CASSIDGRGAGNTIYF
TGTGCCAGTAGTATAGATGGGCGGGGGGCCGGAAACACCATATATTTT
>TRBD2|TRBV7-2|TRBJ2-4|NA
CASSLRASGLEGDIQYF
TGTGCCAGCAGCTTACGAGCTAGCGGGTTAGAGGGGGACATTCAGTACTTC
>TRBD2|TRBV11-1|TRBJ2-3|NA
CASSLGGSTDTQYF
TGTGCCAGCAGCTTGGGAGGGAGCACAGATACGCAGTATTTT
>NA|TRBV9|TRBJ2-1|NA
CASSVGSSSNEQFF
TGTGCCAGCAGCGTAGGTTCTAGCTCGAATGAGCAGTTCTTC
>NA|TRBV15|TRBJ2-7|once
CATSRPQGLTYEQYF
TGTGCCACCAGCAGACCTCAAGGACTTACCTACGAGCAGTACTTC
>NA|TRBV7-6|TRBJ2-5|NA
CASSLTSGRQETQYF
TGTGCCAGCAGCTTAACCTCGGGGAGGCAAGAGACCCAGTACTTC
>TRBD1|TRBV3-1/TRBV3-2|TRBJ2-5|NA
CASSYVPGQGIQTQYF
TGTGCCAGCAGCTATGTACCGGGACAGGGTATTCAGACCCAGTACTTC
>NA|TRBV5-8|TRBJ1-1|NA
CASSLNREAFF
TGTGCCAGCAGCTTGAACAGAGAAGCTTTCTTT
>TRBD2|TRBV6-4|TRBJ2-3|many
CANSSGVTTDTQYF
TGTGCCAATTCTAGCGGGGTTACCACAGATACGCAGTATTTT
>TRBD1|TRBV9|TRBJ1-1|NA
CASTGGDGTEAFF
TGTGCCAGCACAGGGGGCGACGGCACTGAAGCTTTCTTT
>TRBD1|TRBV7-9|TRBJ2-3|NA
CASSVDRGTDTQYF
TGTGCCAGCAGCGTGGACAGGGGCACAGATACGCAGTATTTT
>NA|TRBV2|TRBJ1-2|NA
CASSPTGLDGYTF
TGTGCCAGCAGCCCTACAGGGTTGGATGGCTACACCTTC
>NA|TRBV20-1|TRBJ2-7|NA
CSPGLVDEQYF
TGCAGCCCCGGCCTAGTAGACGAGCAGTACTTC
>TRBD1|TRBV11-2|TRBJ2-7|few
CASSSLGQGGEQYF
TGTGCCAGCAGCTCGCTGGGACAGGGGGGCGAGCAGTACTTC
>TRBD1|TRBV15|TRBJ1-2|NA
CATSRDQQGAQNGYGYTF
TGTGCCACCAGCAGAGATCAACAGGGGGCGCAAAATGGGTATGGCTACACCTTC
>NA|TRBV7-6|TRBJ2-3|NA
CASSLQGRDTQYF
TGTGCCAGCAGCTTACAGGGGCGAGATACGCAGTATTTT
>TRBD1|TRBV4-3|TRBJ2-7|NA
CASSQAGTGGEQYF
TGCGCCAGCAGCCAAGCCGGGACAGGGGGCGAGCAGTACTTC
>TRBD1|TRBV5-1|TRBJ1-1|NA
CASSFTGANTEAFF
TGCGCCAGCAGCTTTACAGGGGCGAACACTGAAGCTTTCTTT
>TRBD1|TRBV2|TRBJ2-7|NA
CASGPGQGIIYEQYF
TGTGCCAGCGGGCCAGGACAGGGGATCATCTACGAGCAGTACTTC